This entry lists 11 T cell receptor beta chains sequenced from one sample in a study of T cell responses to AZD1222 COVID-19 vaccine. Assay: immunoSEQ multiplex PCR; the TCRdb copy retains only in-frame clones and omits some. In the table there are 95,000 to 150,000 clones, about 91% of which are singletons. The source was peripheral blood, collected on day 0 of AZD1222 vaccination. Receptor source: an adult in good health.

The gene calls are TRBV20-1 and TRBJ2-1, with D perhaps TRBD2 (6 bases). CDR1 is DFQATT, CDR2 SNEGSKA, per germline (reference sequence). This CDR3 comprises 15 residues. Trimming took 3 bases from V and 0 from J, leaving 12 bases between them. The CDR3 sequence: CSASPPAGSYNEQFF. The CDR3 DNA is TGCAGTGCTAGTCCCCCAGCGGGCTCCTACAATGAGCAGTTCTTC.

The chain couples TRBV5-1 to TRBJ2-2; D possibly uses TRBD1 or TRBD2 (5 bases each). Trimming took off 6 bases at V and 0 bases at J, with 12 bases between the two ends. The CDR3 extends over 15 amino acids. Per germline, CDR1 SGHRS and CDR2 YFSETQ. The chain's CDR3 is CASKTGASNTGELFF. As DNA, the CDR3 is TGCGCCAGCAAAACCGGGGCTTCGAACACCGGGGAGCTGTTTTTT.

The rearrangement links TRBV6-5 to TRBJ1-5; D perhaps matches TRBD1 (6 bases). This CDR3 is 14 amino acids long. Per the germline V gene, CDR1 is MNHEY and CDR2 is SVGAGI. The V gene lost 4 bases and the J gene lost 3 bases, with 10 bases spanning the gap. Here the CDR3 reads CASSSTGINQPQHF. CDR3 sequence (DNA): TGTGCCAGCAGTTCGACAGGAATCAATCAGCCCCAGCATTTT.

The chain couples TRBV6-5 to TRBJ2-2, with D perhaps matching TRBD1 (5 bases). The V gene's germline CDR1 is MNHEY and CDR2 SVGAGI. Trimming cost V 8 bases and J 1 base, with 11 bases left between them. The length of the CDR3 is 14 residues. CDR3 amino acids: CASYAGQNTGELFF. The CDR3 DNA follows: TGTGCCAGCTACGCCGGACAGAACACCGGGGAGCTGTTTTTT.

This clone was counted a few times. The rearrangement uses TRBV5-4 and TRBJ2-7, with unresolved D. Trimming took off 1 base at V and 5 bases at J, with 10 bases between the two ends. CDR3 length: 13 residues. Germline CDR1 is SGHNT and CDR2 is YYREEE (reference sequence). Here the CDR3 DNA reads TGTGCCAGCAGCTTGTTTGGAGTCCACGAGCAGTACTTC. Its translation: CASSLFGVHEQYF.

The CDR3 DNA reads TGTGCCAGCAAGGGGGTTATCTACGAGCAGTACTTC. This encodes CASKGVIYEQYF. The V call is TRBV6-5, the J call TRBJ2-7, with D tentatively TRBD1 (6 bases). The CDR3 sequence is 12 residues long. Looked up from germline, CDR1 is MNHEY and CDR2 is SVGAGI. Trimming removed 7 bases at V and 3 bases at J, with 10 bases between.

The chain recombines TRBV24-1 with TRBJ1-1, with TRBD1 as a possible D gene (5 bases). V lost 0 bases and J 1 base, leaving 14 bases between the germline ends. The CDR3 runs 17 residues. CDR1 and CDR2 (germline): KGHDR, SFDVKD. Written as DNA, the CDR3 is TGTGCCACCAGTGATTTGTACGGCAGGGTGAGGAACACTGAAGCTTTCTTT. Its protein product is CATSDLYGRVRNTEAFF.

This clone was observed a single time. The rearrangement joins TRBV2 to TRBJ2-1, with D hard to call. V lost 4 bases and J 0 bases, leaving 1 base between the germline ends. Germline V gives CDR1 SNHLY, CDR2 FYNNEI. The CDR3 extends over 12 amino acids. For the CDR3, the DNA is TGTGCCAGCAGTGTCTCCTACAATGAGCAGTTCTTC. Encoded protein: CASSVSYNEQFF. Variable domain in full (rest from reference TRBV2 and TRBJ2-1): EPEVTQTPSHQVTQMGQEVILRCVPISNHLYFYWYRQILGQKVEFLVSFYNNEISEKSEIFDDQFSVERPDGSNFTLKIRSTKLEDSAMYFCASSVSYNEQFFGPGTRLTVL.

The chain couples TRBV25-1 to TRBJ1-4; D ambiguous. CDR3 size: 14 residues. The V and J ends lost 6 bases and 8 bases respectively, with 16 bases between them. CDR1 is MGHDK and CDR2 is SYGVNS in the germline V gene. CDR3: CASSDGSSGEKLFF. The DNA for the CDR3 is TGTGCCAGCAGCGATGGGTCATCAGGCGAAAAACTGTTTTTT.

The rearrangement uses TRBV3-1 (or the pseudogene TRBV3-2) and TRBJ1-6; TRBD1 is a possible D gene (5 bases). The CDR3 totals 14 residues. The ends were cut back, 2 bases at V and 9 bases at J, with 11 bases in the middle. Germline V gene data show CDR1 as LGHDT and CDR2 as YNNKEL (reference sequence). The CDR3 reads CASSQQWGFSPLHF. Written as DNA, the CDR3 is TGTGCCAGCAGCCAACAATGGGGGTTTTCACCCCTCCACTTT.

The J gene is TRBJ1-5, the V gene TRBV3-1 (or the pseudogene TRBV3-2), with D hard to call. The V and J ends lost 0 bases and 5 bases respectively, with 8 bases between them. The CDR3 totals 14 residues. The germline V gene encodes CDR1 LGHDT and CDR2 YNNKEL (reference sequence). CDR3 sequence (DNA): TGTGCCAGCAGCCAAGATTGGACCCATCAGCCCCAGCATTTT. Translation gives CASSQDWTHQPQHF.